This is a list of T cell receptor beta chains from one sample in a study of control samples from healthy donors and cancer patients. Generated by immunoSEQ multiplex PCR, the TCRdb table keeps only in-frame clones and is missing some. The sample gives some 79,000 clones, more than 75% of which show up once; 3% to 4% is in the top ten. The sequenced material came from blood. The receptors were gathered from a woman between 50 and 59 years old in good health. The CDR3 runs from the conserved cysteine through the conserved F or W. A D gene is named only where the DNA matches it firmly. Not all rows give a size; the values are once, few, many and, for expanded clones, a class.

j_call: TRBJ2-2; d_call: TRBD2; v_call: TRBV5-1; clone_size: NA; cdr3_aa: CASRLAGETGELFF; cdr3_nt: TGCGCCAGCAGGTTGGCGGGGGAAACCGGGGAGCTGTTTTTT
j_call: TRBJ1-5; d_call: NA; v_call: TRBV5-6; clone_size: NA; cdr3_aa: CASSLFGQPQHF; cdr3_nt: TGTGCCAGCAGCTTGTTTGGACAGCCCCAGCATTTT
j_call: TRBJ2-7; d_call: TRBD1; v_call: TRBV5-1; clone_size: NA; cdr3_aa: CASSYRDRAPFEQYF; cdr3_nt: TGCGCCAGCAGCTACCGGGACAGGGCCCCTTTCGAGCAGTACTTC
j_call: TRBJ2-4; d_call: NA; v_call: TRBV28; clone_size: NA; cdr3_aa: CASSLSPKNIQYF; cdr3_nt: TGTGCCAGCAGTTTATCCCCAAAAAACATTCAGTACTTC
j_call: TRBJ2-7; d_call: TRBD2; v_call: TRBV11-2; clone_size: NA; cdr3_aa: CASSFGAGVGYEQYF; cdr3_nt: TGTGCCAGCAGCTTCGGAGCGGGAGTCGGCTACGAGCAGTACTTC
j_call: TRBJ1-4; d_call: NA; v_call: TRBV2; clone_size: NA; cdr3_aa: CASTGGRGSLFF; cdr3_nt: TGTGCCAGCACCGGGGGGCGGGGGTCCCTGTTTTTT
j_call: TRBJ2-3; d_call: TRBD1; v_call: TRBV7-3; clone_size: NA; cdr3_aa: CASSQQGGTDTQYF; cdr3_nt: TGTGCCAGCAGCCAACAGGGGGGCACAGATACGCAGTATTTT
j_call: TRBJ2-2; d_call: TRBD2; v_call: TRBV28; clone_size: once; cdr3_aa: CASSLRGLAGGELFF; cdr3_nt: TGTGCCAGCAGTTTGAGAGGACTAGCGGGAGGAGAGCTGTTTTTT
j_call: TRBJ2-3; d_call: NA; v_call: TRBV12-3/TRBV12-4; clone_size: NA; cdr3_aa: CASSLGGPDTQYF; cdr3_nt: TGTGCCAGCAGTTTGGGGGGACCGGATACGCAGTATTTT
j_call: TRBJ1-2; d_call: NA; v_call: TRBV30; clone_size: NA; cdr3_aa: CAWMGFNYGYTF; cdr3_nt: TGTGCCTGGATGGGCTTTAACTATGGCTACACCTTC
j_call: TRBJ1-2; d_call: TRBD1; v_call: TRBV5-1; clone_size: few; cdr3_aa: CASSLQGANYGYTF; cdr3_nt: TGCGCCAGCAGCTTACAGGGGGCCAACTATGGCTACACCTTC
j_call: TRBJ1-5; d_call: NA; v_call: TRBV19; clone_size: NA; cdr3_aa: CASSIMGGEGQPQHF; cdr3_nt: TGTGCCAGTAGTATTATGGGGGGCGAGGGTCAGCCCCAGCATTTT
j_call: TRBJ1-1; d_call: NA; v_call: TRBV20-1; clone_size: NA; cdr3_aa: CSASYGTRRAGTFF; cdr3_nt: TGCAGTGCTAGTTATGGGACTCGTCGCGCAGGGACTTTCTTT
j_call: TRBJ2-7; d_call: NA; v_call: TRBV21-1; clone_size: NA; cdr3_aa: CASGDRDSYEQYF; cdr3_nt: TGTGCCAGCGGTGACAGGGACTCCTACGAGCAGTACTTC
j_call: TRBJ2-2; d_call: NA; v_call: TRBV24-1; clone_size: NA; cdr3_aa: CATSGSTNTGELFF; cdr3_nt: TGTGCCACCAGTGGATCTACGAACACCGGGGAGCTGTTTTTT
j_call: TRBJ1-3; d_call: TRBD1; v_call: TRBV30; clone_size: NA; cdr3_aa: CAWGDSNSGNTIYF; cdr3_nt: TGTGCCTGGGGGGACAGCAACTCTGGAAACACCATATATTTT
j_call: TRBJ2-1; d_call: TRBD2; v_call: TRBV9; clone_size: NA; cdr3_aa: CASSVGLADYNEQFF; cdr3_nt: TGTGCCAGCAGCGTAGGACTAGCGGATTACAATGAGCAGTTCTTC
j_call: TRBJ2-3; d_call: TRBD2; v_call: TRBV5-3; clone_size: NA; cdr3_aa: CARSLGLAGDTQYF; cdr3_nt: TGTGCCAGAAGCTTGGGACTAGCGGGAGATACGCAGTATTTT
j_call: TRBJ2-7; d_call: TRBD1; v_call: TRBV25-1; clone_size: NA; cdr3_aa: CASSRTGTYEQYF; cdr3_nt: TGTGCCAGCAGTAGGACAGGTACCTACGAGCAGTACTTC
j_call: TRBJ1-1; d_call: TRBD1; v_call: TRBV19; clone_size: few; cdr3_aa: CASSPMGQGGAEAFF; cdr3_nt: TGTGCCAGTAGTCCAATGGGACAGGGGGGCGCTGAAGCTTTCTTT
j_call: TRBJ2-7; d_call: NA; v_call: TRBV30; clone_size: NA; cdr3_aa: CAWTRGEAREQYF; cdr3_nt: TGTGCCTGGACTAGGGGGGAGGCACGCGAGCAGTACTTC
j_call: TRBJ2-7; d_call: NA; v_call: TRBV6-5; clone_size: NA; cdr3_aa: CASSYPGSSYEQYF; cdr3_nt: TGTGCCAGCAGTTACCCCGGGAGCTCCTACGAGCAGTACTTC
j_call: TRBJ2-7; d_call: TRBD1; v_call: TRBV6-1; clone_size: few; cdr3_aa: CASSDRRTGIHEQYF; cdr3_nt: TGTGCCAGCAGTGATCGGAGGACAGGGATCCACGAGCAGTACTTC
j_call: TRBJ2-7; d_call: NA; v_call: TRBV5-1; clone_size: NA; cdr3_aa: CASSSDSKYEQYF; cdr3_nt: TGCGCCAGCAGCTCGGACAGTAAATACGAGCAGTACTTC
j_call: TRBJ2-3; d_call: NA; v_call: TRBV9; clone_size: NA; cdr3_aa: CASTSGSADTQYF; cdr3_nt: TGTGCCAGCACAAGTGGGAGTGCAGATACGCAGTATTTT
j_call: TRBJ2-7; d_call: NA; v_call: TRBV5-1; clone_size: NA; cdr3_aa: CASSLKVGPYEQYF; cdr3_nt: TGCGCCAGCAGCTTGAAGGTGGGGCCCTACGAGCAGTACTTC
j_call: TRBJ2-7; d_call: NA; v_call: TRBV7-9; clone_size: NA; cdr3_aa: CASSLLLEREQYF; cdr3_nt: TGTGCCAGCAGCTTACTGCTCGAGCGCGAGCAGTACTTC
j_call: TRBJ2-3; d_call: TRBD2; v_call: TRBV24-1; clone_size: NA; cdr3_aa: CATSLAGGSTDTQYF; cdr3_nt: TGTGCCACCAGCCTAGCGGGGGGGAGCACAGATACGCAGTATTTT
j_call: TRBJ2-1; d_call: NA; v_call: TRBV6-2/TRBV6-3; clone_size: NA; cdr3_aa: CASSPKWVEQFF; cdr3_nt: TGTGCCAGCAGCCCCAAGTGGGTGGAGCAGTTCTTC
j_call: TRBJ2-7; d_call: NA; v_call: TRBV3-1/TRBV3-2; clone_size: NA; cdr3_aa: CASSPGLTSSYEQYF; cdr3_nt: TGTGCCAGCAGCCCGGGGCTCACGAGCTCCTACGAGCAGTACTTC